A selection of T cell receptor beta chains follows, all from one sample in a study of shared clonotypes between healthy human individuals. The assay was immunoSEQ multiplex PCR, and TCRdb's table has in-frame clones only and misses some. The sample consists of under 600,000 clones, more than 95% of them appearing once. The sequenced sample consisted of naive CD8+ T cells sorted from blood. These receptors originate from a man younger than 40 in good health. Both conserved end residues are part of each CDR3. D genes are given only for firm matches. Not all rows give a size; the values are once, few, many and, for expanded clones, a class.

cdr3_aa | cdr3_nt | j_call | d_call | v_call | clone_size
CASSEAMVGHSNYGYTF | TGCGCCAGCAGTGAGGCTATGGTCGGACACTCTAACTATGGCTACACCTTC | TRBJ1-2 | . | TRBV10-1 | .
CASSLDQWELAVVGELFF | TGTGCCAGCAGCTTAGATCAATGGGAGCTAGCGGTAGTCGGGGAGCTGTTTTTT | TRBJ2-2 | TRBD2 | TRBV11-2 | .
CASSLWQANYGYTF | TGCGCCAGCAGCTTGTGGCAAGCTAACTATGGCTACACCTTC | TRBJ1-2 | . | TRBV5-1 | .
CASSLEGGPETQYF | TGCGCCAGCAGCTTGGAAGGGGGTCCAGAGACCCAGTACTTC | TRBJ2-5 | . | TRBV5-1 | .
CASKGERSGTEAFF | TGCGCCAGCAAAGGGGAACGCTCTGGGACTGAAGCTTTCTTT | TRBJ1-1 | . | TRBV4-1 | .
CASSLGTTETQYF | TGTGCCAGCAGCCTCGGGACTACAGAGACCCAGTACTTC | TRBJ2-5 | TRBD2 | TRBV27 | .
CASSPYQPPFPFLGTDTQYF | TGTGCCAGCTCACCATACCAGCCTCCTTTCCCCTTCCTTGGCACAGATACGCAGTATTTT | TRBJ2-3 | . | TRBV18 | .
CASSPTFFQPQHF | TGTGCCAGCAGCCCCACCTTTTTTCAGCCCCAGCATTTT | TRBJ1-5 | . | TRBV16 | .
CASRLVRTGNTGELFF | TGTGCCAGCAGACTTGTCAGGACAGGGAACACCGGGGAGCTGTTTTTT | TRBJ2-2 | TRBD1 | TRBV28 | .
CASSPKLSYEQYF | TGTGCCAGTAGTCCCAAACTCTCCTACGAGCAGTACTTC | TRBJ2-7 | . | TRBV19 | .
CASSDVRGSSYNEQFF | TGCGCCAGCAGCGATGTCCGGGGGAGCTCCTACAATGAGCAGTTCTTC | TRBJ2-1 | . | TRBV10-2 | .
CAISESMTDIPYNEQFF | TGTGCCATCAGTGAGTCGATGACAGACATTCCCTACAATGAGCAGTTCTTC | TRBJ2-1 | . | TRBV10-3 | .
CAWSVKGLGNQPQHF | TGTGCCTGGAGTGTAAAGGGTCTAGGCAATCAGCCCCAGCATTTT | TRBJ1-5 | . | TRBV30 | .
CATSRGTSGYNEQFF | TGTGCCACCAGCAGAGGCACTAGCGGCTACAATGAGCAGTTCTTC | TRBJ2-1 | TRBD2 | TRBV15 | .
CASSPPATGDTGELFF | TGCGCCAGCAGCCCCCCGGCGACAGGGGACACCGGGGAGCTGTTTTTT | TRBJ2-2 | TRBD1 | TRBV5-1 | .
CASSFEVGGAELFF | TGTGCCAGCAGTTTCGAGGTCGGGGGGGCAGAACTGTTTTTT | TRBJ1-4 | . | TRBV28 | once
CASSSSGTANTEAFF | TGCGCCAGCAGCTCCTCCGGGACGGCGAACACTGAAGCTTTCTTT | TRBJ1-1 | . | TRBV5-1 | .
CSVEPAGRVETQYF | TGCAGCGTCGAACCAGCGGGGAGGGTGGAGACCCAGTACTTC | TRBJ2-5 | TRBD2 | TRBV29-1 | .
CASSIDRSSYNEQFF | TGTGCCAGTAGTATCGACCGTAGCTCCTACAATGAGCAGTTCTTC | TRBJ2-1 | . | TRBV19 | .
CASSAGTSGPYNEQFF | TGCGCCAGCAGTGCCGGGACTAGCGGGCCCTACAATGAGCAGTTCTTC | TRBJ2-1 | TRBD2 | TRBV10-2 | .
CASSKREGDLYEQYF | TGTGCCAGCTCCAAGCGGGAGGGCGACCTCTACGAGCAGTACTTC | TRBJ2-7 | TRBD2 | TRBV28 | .
CASSQEGEDTEAFF | TGCGCCAGCAGCCAAGAGGGGGAGGACACTGAAGCTTTCTTT | TRBJ1-1 | . | TRBV4-1 | .
CASSPRGLAGGTTYNEQFF | TGTGCCAGCAGCCCCCGGGGTCTAGCGGGAGGGACGACATACAATGAGCAGTTCTTC | TRBJ2-1 | TRBD2 | TRBV7-9 | .
CASSSGMGLDEQYF | TGTGCCAGCAGCTCAGGAATGGGGCTAGACGAGCAGTACTTC | TRBJ2-7 | . | TRBV7-6 | .
CASSLAKAGGPDEQYF | TGTGCCAGCAGCTTGGCCAAGGCGGGAGGGCCCGACGAGCAGTACTTC | TRBJ2-7 | TRBD2 | TRBV5-6 | .